This paragraph covers one T cell receptor (beta chain) sequence. Antigen unknown. This sample is drawn from a study of shared clonotypes between healthy human individuals. Study-wide points: Naive subsets generally exceeded memory subsets in estimated richness. Clonotype sharing across several donors was observed for around 5% of naive CD4 clonotypes.

CDR1 and CDR2 from the germline V gene are LNHDA and SQIVND (reference sequence). The germline V and J ends were trimmed by 5 bases and 6 bases, with 11 bases remaining between them. The length of the CDR3 is 12 residues. Each sorted subset replicate got 200 ng genomic DNA, roughly 33,000 genomes. Profiling relied on immunoSEQ multiplex PCR, and the TCRdb table lists in-frame clones only, not all of them. This sample has around 1.5 million clones, with approximately 98% found just once. The TCR was taken from a young man in good health. Sequenced material: naive CD4+ T cells sorted from blood. Indicated subset: CD45RA+ positively selected. The J gene is TRBJ2-7, the V gene TRBV19, with a possible D match to TRBD1 (6 bases). The CDR3 DNA reads as TGTGCCAGTAGTTCCCGGGACACCGAGCAGTACTTC. Its protein is CASSSRDTEQYF.